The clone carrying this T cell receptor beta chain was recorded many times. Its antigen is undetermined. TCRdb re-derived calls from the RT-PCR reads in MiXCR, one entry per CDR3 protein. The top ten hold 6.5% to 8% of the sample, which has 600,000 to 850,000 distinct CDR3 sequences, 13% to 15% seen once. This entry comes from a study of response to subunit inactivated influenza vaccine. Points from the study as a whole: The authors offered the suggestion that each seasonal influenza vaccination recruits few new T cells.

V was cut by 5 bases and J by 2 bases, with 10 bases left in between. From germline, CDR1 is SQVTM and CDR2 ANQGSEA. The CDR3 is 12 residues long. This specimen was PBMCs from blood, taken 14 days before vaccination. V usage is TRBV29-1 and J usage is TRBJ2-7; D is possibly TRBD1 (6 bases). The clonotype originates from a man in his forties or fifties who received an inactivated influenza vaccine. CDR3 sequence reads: CSVRTGTYEQYF. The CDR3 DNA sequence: TGCAGCGTTAGAACAGGGACCTACGAGCAGTACTTC.